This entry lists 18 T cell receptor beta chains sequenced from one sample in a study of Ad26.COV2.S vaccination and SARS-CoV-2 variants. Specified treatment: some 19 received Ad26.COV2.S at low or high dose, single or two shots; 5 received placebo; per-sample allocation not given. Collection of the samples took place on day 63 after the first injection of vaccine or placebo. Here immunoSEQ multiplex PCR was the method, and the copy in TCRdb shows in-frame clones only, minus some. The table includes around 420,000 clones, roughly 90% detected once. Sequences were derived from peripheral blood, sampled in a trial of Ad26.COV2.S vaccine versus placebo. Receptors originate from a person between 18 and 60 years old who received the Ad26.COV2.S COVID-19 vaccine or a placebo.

CDR3 in DNA: TGTGCCAGCAGCCTGACACCGGGCACAGATACGCAGTATTTT. Its translation: CASSLTPGTDTQYF. This chain joins TRBV7-3 and TRBJ2-3, with D unclear. CDR1 is SGHTA and CDR2 is FQGTGA in the germline V gene. V lost 5 bases and J lost 1, with 10 bases in between. This CDR3 is built from 14 residues. Filled out from reference TRBV7-3 and TRBJ2-3, the complete variable domain reads GAGVSQTPSNKVTEKGKYVELRCDPISGHTALYWYRQSLGQGPEFLIYFQGTGAADDSGLPNDRFFAVRPEGSVSTLKIQRTERGDSAVYLCASSLTPGTDTQYFGPGTRLTVL.

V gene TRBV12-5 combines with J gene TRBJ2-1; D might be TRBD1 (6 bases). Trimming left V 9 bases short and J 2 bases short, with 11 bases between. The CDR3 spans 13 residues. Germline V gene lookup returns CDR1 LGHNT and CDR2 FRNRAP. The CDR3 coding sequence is TGTGCTAGCCAGGGGTTTCCCTACAATGAGCAGTTCTTC. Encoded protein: CASQGFPYNEQFF.

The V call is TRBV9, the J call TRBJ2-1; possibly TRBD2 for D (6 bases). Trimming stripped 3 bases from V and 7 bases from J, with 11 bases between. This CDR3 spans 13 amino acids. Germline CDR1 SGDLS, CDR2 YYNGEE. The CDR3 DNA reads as TGTGCCAGCAGCGGGGGACTCGGGAATGAGCAGTTCTTC. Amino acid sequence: CASSGGLGNEQFF.

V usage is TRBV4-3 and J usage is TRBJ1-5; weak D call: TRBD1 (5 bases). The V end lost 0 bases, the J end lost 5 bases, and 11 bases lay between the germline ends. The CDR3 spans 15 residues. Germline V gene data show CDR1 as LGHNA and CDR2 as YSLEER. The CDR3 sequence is CASSQDRGAHQPQHF. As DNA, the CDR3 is TGCGCCAGCAGCCAAGATCGCGGGGCTCATCAGCCCCAGCATTTT.

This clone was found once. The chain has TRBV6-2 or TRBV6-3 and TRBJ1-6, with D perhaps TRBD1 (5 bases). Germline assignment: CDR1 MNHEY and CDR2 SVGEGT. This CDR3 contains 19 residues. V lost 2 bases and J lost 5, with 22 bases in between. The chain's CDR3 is CASSYPVDSQGRNNSPLHF. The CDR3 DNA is TGTGCCAGCAGTTACCCGGTCGACAGCCAAGGGCGAAATAATTCACCCCTCCACTTT.

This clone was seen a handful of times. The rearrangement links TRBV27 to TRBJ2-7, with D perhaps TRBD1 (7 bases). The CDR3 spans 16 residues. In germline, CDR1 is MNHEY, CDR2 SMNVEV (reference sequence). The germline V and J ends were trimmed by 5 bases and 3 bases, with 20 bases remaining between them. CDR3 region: CASSSGRGTVFYEQYF. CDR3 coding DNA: TGTGCCAGCAGTAGTGGTCGGGGGACAGTATTCTACGAGCAGTACTTC.

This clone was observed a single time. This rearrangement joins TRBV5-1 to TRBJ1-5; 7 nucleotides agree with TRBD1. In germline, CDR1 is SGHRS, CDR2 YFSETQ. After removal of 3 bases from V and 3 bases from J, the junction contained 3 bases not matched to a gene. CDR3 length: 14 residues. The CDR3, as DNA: TGCGCCAGCAGCTCGACAGGGAACAATCAGCCCCAGCATTTT. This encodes CASSSTGNNQPQHF.

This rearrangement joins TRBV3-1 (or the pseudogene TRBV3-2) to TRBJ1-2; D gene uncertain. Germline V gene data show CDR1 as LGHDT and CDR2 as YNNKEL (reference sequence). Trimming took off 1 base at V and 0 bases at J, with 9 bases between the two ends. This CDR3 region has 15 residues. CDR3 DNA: TGTGCCAGCAGCCAAGTTACAGCAACTAACTATGGCTACACCTTC. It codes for CASSQVTATNYGYTF.

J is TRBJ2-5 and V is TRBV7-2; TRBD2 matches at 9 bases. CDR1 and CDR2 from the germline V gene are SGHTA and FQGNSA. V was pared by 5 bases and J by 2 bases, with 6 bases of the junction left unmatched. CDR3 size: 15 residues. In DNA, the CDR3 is TGTGCCAGCAGCCAAGGAGCGGGGGGACAAGAGACCCAGTACTTC. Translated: CASSQGAGGQETQYF.

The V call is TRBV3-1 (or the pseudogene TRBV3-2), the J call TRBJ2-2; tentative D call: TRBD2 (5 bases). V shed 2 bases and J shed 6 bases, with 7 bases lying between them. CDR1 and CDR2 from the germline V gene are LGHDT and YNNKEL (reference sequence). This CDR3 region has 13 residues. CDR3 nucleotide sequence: TGTGCCAGCAGCCAACGGGGTGCCGGGGAGCTGTTTTTT. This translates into CASSQRGAGELFF.

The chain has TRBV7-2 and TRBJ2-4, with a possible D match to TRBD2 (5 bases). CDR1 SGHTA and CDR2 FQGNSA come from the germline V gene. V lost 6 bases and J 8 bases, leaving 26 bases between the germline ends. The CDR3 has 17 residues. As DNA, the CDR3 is TGTGCCAGCAGTAATCTGGGCAGAGACAAAACGAGGGACATTCAGTACTTC. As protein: CASSNLGRDKTRDIQYF.

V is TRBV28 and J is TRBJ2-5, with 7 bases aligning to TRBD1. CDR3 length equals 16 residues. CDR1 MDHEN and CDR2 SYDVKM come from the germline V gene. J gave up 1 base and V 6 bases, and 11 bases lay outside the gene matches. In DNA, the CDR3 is TGTGCCAGCAGCTCCTACCACCGGGACAGCCAAGAGACCCAGTACTTC. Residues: CASSSYHRDSQETQYF. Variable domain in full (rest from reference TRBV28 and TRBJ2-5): DVKVTQSSRYLVKRTGEKVFLECVQDMDHENMFWYRQDPGLGLRLIYFSYDVKMKEKGDIPEGYSVSREKKERFSLILESASTNQTSMYLCASSSYHRDSQETQYFGPGTRLLVL.

The CDR3 loop reads CASSLGNGPTNEKLFF. The CDR3 nucleotides are TGTGCCAGCAGCTTGGGAAACGGGCCAACTAATGAAAAACTGTTTTTT. The chain uses TRBV5-8 and TRBJ1-4; the D is unclear. CDR1 is SGHTS, CDR2 YDEGEE, per germline. The CDR3 sequence is 16 residues long. Trimming cost V 0 bases and J 0 bases, with 9 bases left between them.

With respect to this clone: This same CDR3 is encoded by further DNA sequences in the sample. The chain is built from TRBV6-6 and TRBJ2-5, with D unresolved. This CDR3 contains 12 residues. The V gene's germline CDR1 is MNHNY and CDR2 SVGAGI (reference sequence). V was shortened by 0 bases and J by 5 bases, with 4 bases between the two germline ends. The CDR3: CASSYSGETQYF. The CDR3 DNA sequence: TGTGCCAGCAGTTACTCGGGGGAGACCCAGTACTTC.

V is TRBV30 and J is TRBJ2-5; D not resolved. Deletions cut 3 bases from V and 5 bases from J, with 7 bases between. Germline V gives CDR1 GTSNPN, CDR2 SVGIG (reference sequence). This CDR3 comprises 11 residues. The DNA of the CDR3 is TGTGCCTGGAGAAGTCGGGAGACCCAGTACTTC. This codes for CAWRSRETQYF. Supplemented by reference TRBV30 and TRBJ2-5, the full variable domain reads SQTIHQWPATLVQPVGSPLSLECTVEGTSNPNLYWYRQAAGRGLQLLFYSVGIGQISSEVPQNLSASRPQDRQFILSSKKLLLSDSGFYLCAWRSRETQYFGPGTRLLVL.

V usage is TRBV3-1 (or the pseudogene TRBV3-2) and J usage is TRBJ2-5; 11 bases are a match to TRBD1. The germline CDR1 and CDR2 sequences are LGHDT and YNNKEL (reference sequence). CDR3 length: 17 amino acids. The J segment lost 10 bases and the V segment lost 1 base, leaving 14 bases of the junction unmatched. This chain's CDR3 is CASSQAGQGARRWGQYF. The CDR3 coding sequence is TGTGCCAGCAGCCAAGCCGGACAGGGGGCCCGGCGGTGGGGCCAGTACTTC.

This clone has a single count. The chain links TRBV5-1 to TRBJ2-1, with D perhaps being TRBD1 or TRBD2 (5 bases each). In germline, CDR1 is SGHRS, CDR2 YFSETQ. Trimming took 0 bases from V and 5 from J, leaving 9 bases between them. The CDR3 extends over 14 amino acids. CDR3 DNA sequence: TGCGCCAGCAGCTTGGCGGGACCAAACAATGAGCAGTTCTTC. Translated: CASSLAGPNNEQFF.

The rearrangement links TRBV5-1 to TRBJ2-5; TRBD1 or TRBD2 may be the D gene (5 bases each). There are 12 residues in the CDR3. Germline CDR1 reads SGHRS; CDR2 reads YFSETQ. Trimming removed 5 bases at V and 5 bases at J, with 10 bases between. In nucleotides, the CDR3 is TGCGCCAGCAGAACCGGGGCCGAGACCCAGTACTTC. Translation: CASRTGAETQYF. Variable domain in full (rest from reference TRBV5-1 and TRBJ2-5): KAGVTQTPRYLIKTRGQQVTLSCSPISGHRSVSWYQQTPGQGLQFLFEYFSETQRNKGNFPGRFSGRQFSNSRSEMNVSTLELGDSALYLCASRTGAETQYFGPGTRLLVL.